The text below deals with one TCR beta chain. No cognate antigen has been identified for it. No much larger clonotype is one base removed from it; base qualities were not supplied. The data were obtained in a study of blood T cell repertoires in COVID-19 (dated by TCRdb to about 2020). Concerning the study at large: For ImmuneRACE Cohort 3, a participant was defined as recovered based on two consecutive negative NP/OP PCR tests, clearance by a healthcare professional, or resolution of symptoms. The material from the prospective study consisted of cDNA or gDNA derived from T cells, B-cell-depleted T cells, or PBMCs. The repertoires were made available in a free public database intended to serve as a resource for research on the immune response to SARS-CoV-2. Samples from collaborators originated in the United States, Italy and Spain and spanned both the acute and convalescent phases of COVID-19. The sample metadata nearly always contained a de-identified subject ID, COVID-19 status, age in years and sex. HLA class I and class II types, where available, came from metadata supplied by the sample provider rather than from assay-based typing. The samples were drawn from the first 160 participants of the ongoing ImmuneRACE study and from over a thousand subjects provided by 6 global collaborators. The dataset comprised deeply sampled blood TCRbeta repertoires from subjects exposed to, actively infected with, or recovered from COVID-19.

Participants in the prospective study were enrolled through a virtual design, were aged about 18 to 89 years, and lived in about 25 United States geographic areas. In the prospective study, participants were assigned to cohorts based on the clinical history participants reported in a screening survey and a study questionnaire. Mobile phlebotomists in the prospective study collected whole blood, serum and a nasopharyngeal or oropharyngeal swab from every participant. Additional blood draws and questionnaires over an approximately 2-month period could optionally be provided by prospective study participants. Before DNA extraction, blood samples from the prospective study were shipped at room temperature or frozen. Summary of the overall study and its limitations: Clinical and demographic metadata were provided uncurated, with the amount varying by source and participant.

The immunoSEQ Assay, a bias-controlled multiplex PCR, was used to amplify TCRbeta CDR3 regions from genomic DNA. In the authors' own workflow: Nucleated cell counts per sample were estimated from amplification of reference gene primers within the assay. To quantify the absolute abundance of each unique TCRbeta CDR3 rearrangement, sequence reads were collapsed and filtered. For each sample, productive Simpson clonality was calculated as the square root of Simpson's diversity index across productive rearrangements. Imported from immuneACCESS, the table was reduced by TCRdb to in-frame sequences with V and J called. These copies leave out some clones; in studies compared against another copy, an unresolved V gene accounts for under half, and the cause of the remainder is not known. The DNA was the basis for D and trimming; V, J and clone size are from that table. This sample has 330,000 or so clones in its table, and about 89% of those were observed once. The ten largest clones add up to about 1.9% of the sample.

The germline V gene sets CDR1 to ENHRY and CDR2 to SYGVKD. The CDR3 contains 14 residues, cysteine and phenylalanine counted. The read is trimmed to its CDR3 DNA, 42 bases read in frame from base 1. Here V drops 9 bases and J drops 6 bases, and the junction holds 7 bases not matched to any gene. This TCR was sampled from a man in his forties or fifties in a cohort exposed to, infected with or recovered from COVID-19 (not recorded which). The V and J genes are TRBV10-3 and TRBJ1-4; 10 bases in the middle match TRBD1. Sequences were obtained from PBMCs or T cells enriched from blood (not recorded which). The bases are TGTGCCATAGCCAAGGGGACAGGGGATGAAAAACTGTTTTTT. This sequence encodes CAIAKGTGDEKLFF.